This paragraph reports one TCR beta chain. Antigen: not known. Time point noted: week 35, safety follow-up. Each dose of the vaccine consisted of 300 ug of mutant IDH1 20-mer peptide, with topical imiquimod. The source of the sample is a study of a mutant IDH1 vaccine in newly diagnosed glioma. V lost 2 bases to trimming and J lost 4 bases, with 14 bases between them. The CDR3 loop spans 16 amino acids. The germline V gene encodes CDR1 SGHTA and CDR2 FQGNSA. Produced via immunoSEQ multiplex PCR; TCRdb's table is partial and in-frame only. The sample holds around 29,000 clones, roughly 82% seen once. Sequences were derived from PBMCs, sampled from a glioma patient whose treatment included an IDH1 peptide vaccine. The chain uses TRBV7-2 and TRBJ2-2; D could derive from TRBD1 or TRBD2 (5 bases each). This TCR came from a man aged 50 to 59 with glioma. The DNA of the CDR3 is TGTGCCAGCAGCTTAAGCATACCGGGGCTCACCGGGGAGCTGTTTTTT. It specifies CASSLSIPGLTGELFF.